These T cell receptor beta chains were read from a single sample in a study of cytotoxic CD8 clonotypes in ibrutinib-treated CLL. Using immunoSEQ multiplex PCR, the repertoire was profiled, and TCRdb retains in-frame clones only, with some absent. The table lists roughly 28,000 clones, 62% of them singletons. The source material was PBMCs, sampled before ibrutinib treatment. All receptors derive from a human donor with chronic lymphocytic leukemia. CDR3s include the opening cysteine and the closing phenylalanine or tryptophan. Fields, in order: clone size, D gene, J gene, V gene, CDR3 DNA, CDR3 protein. D genes are given only for firm matches. Clone size appears in some rows only: once, few, many, or a class for an expanded clone.

clone size: -; D gene: -; J gene: TRBJ1-5; V gene: TRBV10-3; CDR3 DNA: TGTGCCATCAGTGGTGACGCCTATAGCAATCAGCCCCAGCATTTT; CDR3 protein: CAISGDAYSNQPQHF
clone size: -; D gene: -; J gene: TRBJ2-6; V gene: TRBV11-3; CDR3 DNA: TGTGCCAGCAGCCCTACGACGATTTCTGGGGCCAACGTCCTGACTTTC; CDR3 protein: CASSPTTISGANVLTF
clone size: -; D gene: -; J gene: TRBJ2-7; V gene: TRBV20-1; CDR3 DNA: TGCAGCGCTTTGATAAATGAGCAGTACTTC; CDR3 protein: CSALINEQYF
clone size: -; D gene: TRBD1; J gene: TRBJ2-7; V gene: TRBV7-6; CDR3 DNA: TGTGCCAGCAGCTACGGGACAGGGGGTTCCTACGAGCAGTACTTC; CDR3 protein: CASSYGTGGSYEQYF
clone size: few; D gene: -; J gene: TRBJ1-2; V gene: TRBV6-1; CDR3 DNA: TGTGCCAGCAGTATAGGACCGACTAACTATGGCTACACCTTC; CDR3 protein: CASSIGPTNYGYTF
clone size: medium-sized; D gene: -; J gene: TRBJ1-2; V gene: TRBV21-1; CDR3 DNA: TGTGCCAGCAGCAAAGGCCGTGTTGGGGGCTACACCTTC; CDR3 protein: CASSKGRVGGYTF
clone size: -; D gene: -; J gene: TRBJ1-2; V gene: TRBV28; CDR3 DNA: TGTGCCAGCAGGTCGGGGGGACCCTATGGCTACACCTTC; CDR3 protein: CASRSGGPYGYTF
clone size: -; D gene: TRBD1; J gene: TRBJ1-2; V gene: TRBV11-1; CDR3 DNA: TGTGCCAGCAGCCTAGGGACAGGGGACTATGGCTACACCTTC; CDR3 protein: CASSLGTGDYGYTF
clone size: -; D gene: TRBD1; J gene: TRBJ2-1; V gene: TRBV7-3; CDR3 DNA: TGTGCCAGCAGCCCTGGATGGGGACAGCGGAGCTCCTACAATGAGCAGTTCTTC; CDR3 protein: CASSPGWGQRSSYNEQFF
clone size: few; D gene: TRBD1; J gene: TRBJ1-5; V gene: TRBV19; CDR3 DNA: TGTGCCAGCAGAAATTCGGGACAGGGGACGTATCAGCCCCAGCATTTT; CDR3 protein: CASRNSGQGTYQPQHF
clone size: few; D gene: -; J gene: TRBJ1-2; V gene: TRBV6-6; CDR3 DNA: TGTGCCAGCAGCCCCGGGGGCAACTATGGCTACACCTTC; CDR3 protein: CASSPGGNYGYTF
clone size: -; D gene: -; J gene: TRBJ1-2; V gene: TRBV19; CDR3 DNA: TGTGCCAGTAGTACCTGGACAGATAACTATGGCTACACCTTC; CDR3 protein: CASSTWTDNYGYTF
clone size: -; D gene: -; J gene: TRBJ1-1; V gene: TRBV5-1; CDR3 DNA: TGCGCCAGCAGCCCCCAGGTGGGACAGAACACTGAAGCTTTCTTT; CDR3 protein: CASSPQVGQNTEAFF
clone size: once; D gene: TRBD2; J gene: TRBJ2-7; V gene: TRBV2; CDR3 DNA: TGTGCCAGCAGCCGGTGGGAGGGTTACGAGCAGTACTTC; CDR3 protein: CASSRWEGYEQYF
clone size: -; D gene: -; J gene: TRBJ1-2; V gene: TRBV27; CDR3 DNA: TGTGCCAGCAGTCCCGACGGCCACTATGGCTACACCTTC; CDR3 protein: CASSPDGHYGYTF
clone size: few; D gene: -; J gene: TRBJ2-2; V gene: TRBV10-3; CDR3 DNA: TGTGCCATCAGTGAGTCAGATGCCGGGGAGCTGTTTTTT; CDR3 protein: CAISESDAGELFF
clone size: few; D gene: -; J gene: TRBJ2-7; V gene: TRBV2; CDR3 DNA: TGTGCCAGCAGTTACACATACGAGCAGTACTTC; CDR3 protein: CASSYTYEQYF
clone size: -; D gene: -; J gene: TRBJ2-1; V gene: TRBV20-1; CDR3 DNA: TGCAGTGCTATGTGGGATGAGCAGTTCTTC; CDR3 protein: CSAMWDEQFF
clone size: -; D gene: TRBD1; J gene: TRBJ2-6; V gene: TRBV19; CDR3 DNA: TGTGCCAGCTCGAGGAGGGGCAGGGGGCCTGGGGCCAACGTCCTGACTTTC; CDR3 protein: CASSRRGRGPGANVLTF
clone size: once; D gene: TRBD1; J gene: TRBJ1-1; V gene: TRBV28; CDR3 DNA: TGTGCCAGCAGCGGGACAGGGGCTGAAGCTTTCTTT; CDR3 protein: CASSGTGAEAFF
clone size: -; D gene: -; J gene: TRBJ2-7; V gene: TRBV25-1; CDR3 DNA: TGTGCCAGCAGTGAGGGACTTGGTCAGCCCGCCTTCTCCGAGCAGTACTTC; CDR3 protein: CASSEGLGQPAFSEQYF
clone size: -; D gene: TRBD1; J gene: TRBJ2-5; V gene: TRBV25-1; CDR3 DNA: TGTGCCAGCAGTGTACAGGGGCCCCAAGAGACCCAGTACTTC; CDR3 protein: CASSVQGPQETQYF
clone size: -; D gene: TRBD2; J gene: TRBJ2-3; V gene: TRBV10-2; CDR3 DNA: TGCGCCAGCACGGGCGGGGGGGCTAGAGATACGCAGTATTTT; CDR3 protein: CASTGGGARDTQYF
clone size: few; D gene: -; J gene: TRBJ1-2; V gene: TRBV5-4; CDR3 DNA: TGTGCCAGCAGCTCCGGGACCTATGGCTACACCTTC; CDR3 protein: CASSSGTYGYTF
clone size: -; D gene: -; J gene: TRBJ2-5; V gene: TRBV5-1; CDR3 DNA: TGCGCCAGCAGCTTACAGGTTTCCTTGGGACAAGAGACCCAGTACTTC; CDR3 protein: CASSLQVSLGQETQYF
clone size: -; D gene: -; J gene: TRBJ1-1; V gene: TRBV28; CDR3 DNA: TGTGCCAGCAGTTCGGTTCGCTTCCGGTACACTGAAGCTTTCTTT; CDR3 protein: CASSSVRFRYTEAFF
clone size: -; D gene: -; J gene: TRBJ2-7; V gene: TRBV6-6; CDR3 DNA: TGTGCCAGCAGTTACGGTGTCACCCTCTCCTACGAGCAGTACTTC; CDR3 protein: CASSYGVTLSYEQYF